These 17 T cell receptor beta chains share one sample of origin, sequenced in a study of low-dose radiotherapy and immunotherapy resistance in tumors. Covering alpha and beta chains, TRAV- and TRBV-specific primers were used for the first-strand cDNA. TCR amplification used around 20 PCR cycles, a constant-region primer and a V-primer adapter. TCRdb itself ran the reads through MiXCR, one entry per CDR3 protein. The data show about 100,000 distinct CDR3 sequences, with roughly 20% seen just once and about 4% held by the top ten. Time point here: after trial treatment. Documented treatment: LDRT plus nivolumab, ipilimumab, low-dose cyclophosphamide and aspirin (RACIN trial). The specimen comprised PBMCs, sampled after low-dose radiotherapy plus immunotherapy. The receptor set was obtained from a male donor with prostate cancer.

The V gene is TRBV7-3, the J gene TRBJ2-1; 7 nucleotides align to TRBD2. The CDR3 is made up of 11 amino acids. Germline CDR1 and CDR2: SGHTA and FQGTGA. V lost 10 bases, J lost 8 bases, and 5 bases stayed unmatched. The CDR3, as DNA: TGTGCCATATCCAGCGGGGATGAGCAGTTCTTC. It is translated as CAISSGDEQFF.

This clonotype has ten or more counts. The rearrangement uses TRBV5-1 and TRBJ2-2, with TRBD2 matching over 14 bases. This CDR3 has 17 residues. Germline lookup yields CDR1 SGHRS and CDR2 YFSETQ. The ends lost 4 bases at V and 5 bases at J; junction bases unmatched: 7. The CDR3 region has the DNA TGCGCCAGCAGCACGGGACTAGCGGGAGCTGAAACCGGGGAGCTGTTTTTT. Encoded protein: CASSTGLAGAETGELFF.

This clonotype was found many times. This chain connects TRBV5-6 to TRBJ2-7, with a tentative D call TRBD2 (7 bases). Trimming stripped 0 bases from V and 7 bases from J, with 17 bases between. The CDR3 consists of 15 residues. The germline CDR1 and CDR2 sequences are SGHDT and YYEEEE. The CDR3 loop is CASSLDAGARGEQYF. The CDR3 DNA reads as TGTGCCAGCAGCTTGGACGCGGGGGCCCGCGGGGAGCAGTACTTC.

This clonotype was observed at least ten times. The rearrangement joins TRBV11-2 to TRBJ2-5; the match to TRBD1 covers 9 bases. The CDR3 covers 16 residues. The J segment lost 5 bases and the V segment lost 3 bases, leaving 10 bases of the junction unmatched. Germline V gives CDR1 SGHAT, CDR2 FQNNGV. The CDR3 sequence is CASSLGEQGAGETQYF. The CDR3 region has the DNA TGTGCCAGCAGCTTGGGTGAACAGGGGGCAGGGGAGACCCAGTACTTC. The whole variable domain, filled in from reference TRBV11-2 and TRBJ2-5, reads EAGVAQSPRYKIIEKRQSVAFWCNPISGHATLYWYQQILGQGPKLLIQFQNNGVVDDSQLPKDRFSAERLKGVDSTLKIQPAKLEDSAVYLCASSLGEQGAGETQYFGPGTRLLVL.

This clonotype was seen ten or more times. The CDR3 bases are TGCAGTGCTAGTCCCCCTGGGGGTACTGAAGCTTTCTTT. This gives the protein CSASPPGGTEAFF. V and J are TRBV20-1 and TRBJ1-1, with D perhaps TRBD1 (5 bases). This CDR3 contains 13 residues. The V and J ends lost 3 bases and 5 bases respectively, with 13 bases between them. Germline V gene sequence: CDR1 DFQATT, CDR2 SNEGSKA (reference sequence).

This clonotype was found many times. The chain's CDR3 is CASSGQTNTGELFF. The CDR3 DNA is TGCGCCAGCTCGGGTCAGACGAACACCGGGGAGCTGTTTTTT. The chain employs TRBV10-2 and TRBJ2-2; D gene unclear. The length of the CDR3 is 14 residues. The germline V gene has CDR1 WSHSY and CDR2 SAAADI. The V and J ends lost 8 bases and 0 bases respectively, with 10 bases between them.

This clonotype was observed many times. The genes are TRBV9 and TRBJ1-2; 12 positions match TRBD1. The CDR3 extends over 16 amino acids. The V and J ends lost 3 bases and 6 bases, in that order; junction bases with no gene match: 9. The germline gives CDR1 SGDLS, CDR2 YYNGEE. For the CDR3, the DNA is TGTGCCAGCAGCGGGAGGTCCGGGACAGGGGGCGATGGCTACACCTTC. Amino acids: CASSGRSGTGGDGYTF.

This clonotype came up many times. The V call is TRBV20-1, the J call TRBJ2-7; 8 positions match TRBD1. V was pared by 5 bases and J by 0 bases, with 3 bases of the junction left unmatched. The V gene's germline CDR1 is DFQATT and CDR2 SNEGSKA (reference sequence). The CDR3 extends over 13 amino acids. CDR3 in amino acids: CSARQGNSYEQYF. The CDR3 nucleotides are TGCAGTGCTCGACAGGGGAACTCCTACGAGCAGTACTTC.

This clonotype occurred many times. The chain has TRBV4-1 and TRBJ2-5, with D perhaps matching TRBD2 (5 bases). Trimming stripped 1 base from V and 5 bases from J, with 5 bases between. The germline gives CDR1 MGHRA, CDR2 YSYEKL. The CDR3 has 12 amino acids. CDR3 DNA: TGCGCCAGCAGCCAAGGAGGGGAGACCCAGTACTTC. Its protein is CASSQGGETQYF.

V gene TRBV7-2 combines with J gene TRBJ2-7; 12 bases are shared with TRBD2. Germline V gives CDR1 SGHTA, CDR2 FQGNSA. After removal of 6 bases from V and 4 bases from J, the junction contained 4 bases not matched to a gene. CDR3 length: 14 residues. CDR3 loop: CASSSTSGGYEQYF. The CDR3 nucleotides are TGTGCCAGCAGTTCGACTAGCGGGGGATACGAGCAGTACTTC.

This chain connects TRBV6-1 to TRBJ2-3; 7 positions agree with TRBD1. With V trimmed by 7 bases and J by 2 bases, 9 bases remained unmatched. Germline V gene lookup returns CDR1 MNHNS and CDR2 SASEGT. The CDR3 loop spans 15 amino acids. CDR3 region: CASTPGTAATDTQYF. CDR3 in DNA: TGTGCCAGCACCCCCGGGACAGCAGCCACAGATACGCAGTATTTT.

This clonotype was picked up many times. The rearrangement joins TRBV5-6 to TRBJ1-1; the match to TRBD1 covers 7 bases. This CDR3 is 16 amino acids long. The junction had 6 bases not matched to a gene; V was cut back by 0 bases and J by 1 base. Germline values: CDR1 SGHDT, CDR2 YYEEEE. Here the CDR3 DNA reads TGTGCCAGCAGCTTGGTTACAGGGGATTGGAACACTGAAGCTTTCTTT. This gives the protein CASSLVTGDWNTEAFF. Together with reference TRBV5-6 and TRBJ1-1, the CDR3 gives the full variable domain: DAGVTQSPTHLIKTRGQQVTLRCSPKSGHDTVSWYQQALGQGPQFIFQYYEEEERQRGNFPDRFSGHQFPNYSSELNVNALLLGDSALYLCASSLVTGDWNTEAFFGQGTRLTVV.

This clonotype has a count of ten or more. CDR3 nucleotides: TGCAGCGTTGAGGTCTCTGGGGCCAACGTCCTGACTTTC. This encodes CSVEVSGANVLTF. V gene TRBV29-1 combines with J gene TRBJ2-6; D ambiguous. Germline V CDR1 and CDR2: SQVTM, ANQGSEA. This CDR3 is 13 amino acids long. V was cut by 3 bases and J by 0 bases, with 3 bases left in between.

This clonotype was observed at least ten times. V is TRBV6-5 and J is TRBJ2-7, with TRBD1 matching 10 bases. The CDR3 contains 14 residues. Germline-derived CDR1 and CDR2 are MNHEY and SVGAGI. Germline trimming cut 10 bases from V and 1 base from J; bases unmatched to any gene: 7. The CDR3 loop reads CATVRDRGSYEQYF. The CDR3 DNA reads TGTGCCACTGTGCGGGACAGGGGTTCCTACGAGCAGTACTTC.

In its sample, this clonotype was seen many times. The J gene is TRBJ2-2, the V gene TRBV19; D gene unclear. The CDR3 sequence is 12 residues long. Trimming took off 8 bases at V and 6 bases at J, with 10 bases between the two ends. Germline values: CDR1 LNHDA, CDR2 SQIVND (reference sequence). Here the CDR3 DNA reads TGTGCCAGTTCACCAGTGGCCGGGGAGCTGTTTTTT. Translation gives CASSPVAGELFF.

This clonotype was detected many times. This rearrangement joins TRBV5-1 to TRBJ1-5; maybe TRBD1 (5 bases). The CDR3 has 15 amino acids. The germline gives CDR1 SGHRS, CDR2 YFSETQ. With 1 base removed from V and 1 base from J, the gap between germline ends came to 9 bases. The CDR3 sequence: CASSLTPGSNQPQHF. DNA for the CDR3: TGCGCCAGCAGCTTGACCCCAGGGAGCAATCAGCCCCAGCATTTT.

This clonotype was counted many times. This sequence joins TRBV29-1 and TRBJ2-5; TRBD1 aligns across 10 bases. J gave up 4 bases and V 6 bases, and 11 bases lay outside the gene matches. In germline, CDR1 is SQVTM, CDR2 ANQGSEA. This CDR3 region has 15 residues. The CDR3 sequence: CSVVPGQGIPETQYF. The CDR3 DNA follows: TGCAGCGTGGTACCGGGACAGGGGATCCCAGAGACCCAGTACTTC.